The sequence of this T cell receptor beta chain was determined in a study of vaccination and CD4 T cells after COVID-19. Sequencing of cultured CD4+ T cell DNA used the Oncomine TCR Beta short-read assay. Using its own MiXCR run on the PCR reads, TCRdb lists one record per CDR3 protein. Seen here are 8,000 to 10,000 distinct CDR3 sequences, roughly three fifths observed once, and the top ten hold more than 20%. Treatment here: roughly 11-day PBMC culture with coronavirus spike peptide pools or control peptides (ViraFEST assay). After expanding antigen-specific T cells with peptide pools, ViraFEST sequenced their TCRs. Culture conditions combined more than 1.5 million PBMCs per well with 9 to 10 IU/ml IL-2 and approximately 11 ug/ml peptide pools. CDR1 SNHLY and CDR2 FYNNEI come from the germline V gene. The V segment lost 6 bases and the J segment 4 bases; nucleotides outside the gene matches: 11. This CDR3 has 16 residues.

Remarks on this clonotype: The antigen remains unidentified.

The TCR was taken from a human donor who had recovered from COVID-19. Sequenced input: CD4+ T cells from blood, cultured in vitro. The chain links TRBV2 to TRBJ2-1; 8 positions agree with TRBD2. CDR3: CASSTVSGMFYNEQFF. The CDR3 region has the DNA TGTGCCAGCAGCACTGTTAGCGGGATGTTTTACAATGAGCAGTTCTTC.